This T cell receptor beta chain emerged from a study of vaccination effects on CD4 cells after COVID-19. A remark on this clone: Its antigen remains unknown.

The authors isolated CD4+ T cells after around 9 days of culture. None of the vaccinated had previously contracted SARS-CoV-2, and their nucleocapsid antibodies tested negative. The assay was immunoSEQ multiplex PCR, and TCRdb's table has in-frame clones only and misses some. Of some 36,000 clones in the sample, approximately 67% are singletons; the top ten hold 4.2%. V was pared by 1 base and J by 6 bases, with 13 bases between. The CDR3 sequence is 15 residues long. Germline values: CDR1 SGHAT, CDR2 FQNNGV. The genes are TRBV11-2 and TRBJ2-1, with D unresolved. This specimen consisted of CD4+ T cells from PBMCs cultured without peptide, obtained before COVID-19 vaccination. This TCR derives from a human donor who received a COVID-19 vaccine. The CDR3 reads CASSLGYPKVNEQFF. CDR3 bases: TGTGCCAGCAGCTTAGGGTACCCAAAGGTCAATGAGCAGTTCTTC.